This record concerns one TCR beta chain sequence. No antigen is known for it. TRB was amplified by touch-down multiplex PCR, primer pools A and B combined. Each CDR3 protein gets one entry in TCRdb, which reprocessed the multiplex PCR reads and gives no DNA. The data show around 11,000 distinct CDR3 sequences, and the top ten clones hold roughly 21%. The data originate from a study of T cell clusters in autoimmune cytopenias. General study results and limits: Active autoimmune hepatitis patients had roughly 3-fold fewer exclusive TRB clusters than healthy donors. TRB repertoire shifts in secondary cytopenia and chronic lymphocytic leukemia mostly reflected lymphoma, not autoimmunity. Physiological T cell clusters of healthy donors were apparently absent in primary autoimmune cytopenia patients.

Some 39,000 genome equivalents of blood DNA were amplified for TRB. CDR1 is GTSNPN, CDR2 SVGIG, per germline (reference sequence). The CDR3 sequence is 15 residues long. These same data were also listed under a study on T cell repertoires in aging, cancer and after chemotherapy. That source notes: Six age groups, ranging from 30 or younger to 70 or older, included the donors.

The receptor comes from a human donor in good health. J is TRBJ2-7 and V is TRBV30; TCRdb selects TRBD2, and the lack of DNA leaves this call unchecked. The sample was peripheral blood. The CDR3 here is CAWTSGLAGGNEQYF.